Described below is a single T cell receptor (beta chain) sequence and its context. These data come from a study of Ad26.COV2.S vaccination and SARS-CoV-2 variants. Study context: The authors gave Ad26.COV2.S intramuscularly, either once or twice 56 days apart.

Treatment indicated: around 19 received Ad26.COV2.S at low or high dose, single or two shots; 5 received placebo; per-sample allocation not given. After the first vaccine or placebo injection, samples were drawn on day 63. In Boston, an adult donor aged 18-55 years took part. An Ad26 vector carrying the Wuhan-strain SARS-CoV-2 spike served as the vaccine. Assay: immunoSEQ multiplex PCR; the TCRdb copy retains only in-frame clones and omits some. The repertoire holds 380,000 or so clones, 65% to 90% seen once, with about 10% in the top ten. CDR1 is KGHDR and CDR2 is SFDVKD in the germline V gene. Trimming took off 0 bases at V and 7 bases at J, with 11 bases between the two ends. This CDR3 contains 14 residues.

This receptor was obtained from a person between 18 and 59 years old who received the Ad26.COV2.S COVID-19 vaccine or a placebo. This rearrangement joins TRBV24-1 to TRBJ1-2; D uncertain. The sequenced sample was peripheral blood, obtained in a trial of Ad26.COV2.S vaccine versus placebo. In DNA, the CDR3 is TGTGCCACCAGTGATTTGCCCGAGGCTACTGGCTACACCTTC. Its translation: CATSDLPEATGYTF.